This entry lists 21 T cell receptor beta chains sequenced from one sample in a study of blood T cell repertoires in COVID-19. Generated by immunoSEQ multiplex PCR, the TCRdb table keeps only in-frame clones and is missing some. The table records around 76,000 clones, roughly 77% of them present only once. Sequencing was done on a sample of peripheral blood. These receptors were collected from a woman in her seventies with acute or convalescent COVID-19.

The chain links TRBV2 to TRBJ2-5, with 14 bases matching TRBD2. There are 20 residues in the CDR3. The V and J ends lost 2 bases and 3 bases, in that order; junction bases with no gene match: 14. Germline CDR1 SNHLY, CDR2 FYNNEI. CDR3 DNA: TGTGCCAGCAGTGAATTGGGACTAGCGGGGGTAATGGGGAGGAAAGAGACCCAGTACTTC. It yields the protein CASSELGLAGVMGRKETQYF.

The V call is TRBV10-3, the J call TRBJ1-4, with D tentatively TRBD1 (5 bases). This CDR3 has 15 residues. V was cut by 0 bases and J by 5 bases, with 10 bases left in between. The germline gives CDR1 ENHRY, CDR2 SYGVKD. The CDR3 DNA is TGTGCCATCAGTGAGTCCTCCAGGGCCAATGAAAAACTGTTTTTT. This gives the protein CAISESSRANEKLFF.

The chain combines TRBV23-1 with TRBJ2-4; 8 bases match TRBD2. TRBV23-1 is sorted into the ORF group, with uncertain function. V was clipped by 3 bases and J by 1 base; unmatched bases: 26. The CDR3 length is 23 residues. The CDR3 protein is CASSQGGLVGVAGQEVAKNIQYF. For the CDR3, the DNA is TGCGCCAGCAGTCAGGGGGGTCTTGTTGGCGTAGCGGGACAAGAGGTGGCCAAAAACATTCAGTACTTC.

For the CDR3, the DNA is TGCGCCAGCAGTCTTAGCGGGGGGGCGAATGAGCAGTTCTTC. Protein: CASSLSGGANEQFF. The chain couples TRBV10-1 to TRBJ2-1; 11 bases agree with TRBD2. Germline lookup yields CDR1 WNHNN and CDR2 SYGVQD (reference sequence). Germline trimming cut 5 bases from V and 7 bases from J; bases unmatched to any gene: 4. The CDR3 is 14 amino acids.

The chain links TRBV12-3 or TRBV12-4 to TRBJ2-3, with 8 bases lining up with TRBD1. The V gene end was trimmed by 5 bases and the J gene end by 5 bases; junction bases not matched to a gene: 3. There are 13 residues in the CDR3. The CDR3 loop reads CASSTGQGDTQYF. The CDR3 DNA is TGTGCCAGCAGTACTGGACAGGGAGATACGCAGTATTTT.

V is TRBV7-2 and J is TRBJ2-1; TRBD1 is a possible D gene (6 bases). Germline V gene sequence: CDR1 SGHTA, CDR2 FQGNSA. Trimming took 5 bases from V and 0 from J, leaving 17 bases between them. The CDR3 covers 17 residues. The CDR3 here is CASSVHLGASSYNEQFF. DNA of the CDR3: TGTGCCAGCAGCGTTCATCTGGGGGCGAGCTCCTACAATGAGCAGTTCTTC.

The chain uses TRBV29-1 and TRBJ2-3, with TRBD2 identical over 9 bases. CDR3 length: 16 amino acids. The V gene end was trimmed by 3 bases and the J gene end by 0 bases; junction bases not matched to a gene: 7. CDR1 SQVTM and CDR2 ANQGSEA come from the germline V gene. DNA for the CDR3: TGCAGCGTTGAGTTAGCGGGGGTCCCTAGCACAGATACGCAGTATTTT. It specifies CSVELAGVPSTDTQYF.

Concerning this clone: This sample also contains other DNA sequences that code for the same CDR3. The CDR3 loop is CSVGRGAGRTIQETQYF. The CDR3 DNA reads as TGCAGCGTTGGCCGCGGGGCCGGGAGGACAATACAAGAGACCCAGTACTTC. This chain connects TRBV29-1 to TRBJ2-5; 7 nucleotides align to TRBD2. Trimming took 4 bases from V and 2 from J; bases not matched to a gene: 16. CDR3 length: 17 residues. Germline-derived CDR1 and CDR2 are SQVTM and ANQGSEA.

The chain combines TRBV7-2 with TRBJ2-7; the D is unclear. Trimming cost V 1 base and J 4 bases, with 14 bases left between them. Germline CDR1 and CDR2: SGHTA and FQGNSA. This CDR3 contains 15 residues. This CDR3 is CASSLGSSTVYEQYF. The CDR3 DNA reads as TGTGCCAGCAGCTTAGGGTCGAGCACCGTTTACGAGCAGTACTTC.

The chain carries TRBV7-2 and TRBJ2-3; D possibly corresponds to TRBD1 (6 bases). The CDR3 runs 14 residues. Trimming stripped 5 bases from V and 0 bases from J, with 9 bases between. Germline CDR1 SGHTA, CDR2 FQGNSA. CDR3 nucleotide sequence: TGTGCCAGCAGCGACAGGAGAAGCACAGATACGCAGTATTTT. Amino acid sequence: CASSDRRSTDTQYF.

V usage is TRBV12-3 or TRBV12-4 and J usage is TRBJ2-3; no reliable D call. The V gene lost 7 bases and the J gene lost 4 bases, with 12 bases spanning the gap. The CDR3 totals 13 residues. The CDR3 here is CASTLASSDTQYF. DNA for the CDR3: TGTGCCAGCACCCTCGCGAGCTCAGATACGCAGTATTTT.

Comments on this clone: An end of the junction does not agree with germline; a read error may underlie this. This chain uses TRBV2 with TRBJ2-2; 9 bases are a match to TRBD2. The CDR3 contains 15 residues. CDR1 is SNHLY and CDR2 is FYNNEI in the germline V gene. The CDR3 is CASREGTSFAGELFF. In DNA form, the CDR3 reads TGTGCCAGCAGGGAAGGGACTAGCTTTGCCGGGGAGCTGTTTTTT.

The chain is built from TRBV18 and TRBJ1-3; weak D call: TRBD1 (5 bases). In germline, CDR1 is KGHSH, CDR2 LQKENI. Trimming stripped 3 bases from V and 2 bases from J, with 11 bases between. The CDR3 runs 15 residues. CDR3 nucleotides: TGTGCCAGCTCACCCAATGACAGTCCTGGAAACACCATATATTTT. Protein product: CASSPNDSPGNTIYF.

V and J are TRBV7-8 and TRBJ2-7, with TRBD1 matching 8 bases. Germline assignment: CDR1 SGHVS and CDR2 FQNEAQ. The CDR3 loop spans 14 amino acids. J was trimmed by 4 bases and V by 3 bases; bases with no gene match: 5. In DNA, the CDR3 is TGTGCCAGCAGCTTTGATACAGGGGGTTACGAGCAGTACTTC. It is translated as CASSFDTGGYEQYF.

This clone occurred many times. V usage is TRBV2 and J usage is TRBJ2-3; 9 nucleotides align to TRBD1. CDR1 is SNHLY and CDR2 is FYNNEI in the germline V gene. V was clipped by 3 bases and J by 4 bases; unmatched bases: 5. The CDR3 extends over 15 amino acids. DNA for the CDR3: TGTGCCAGCAGTGATGAGGGACAGGGTTCAGATACGCAGTATTTT. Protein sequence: CASSDEGQGSDTQYF.

The CDR3, as DNA: TGTGCCAGCAGCCCGGGACTACAAGAGACCCAGTACTTC. This encodes CASSPGLQETQYF. The genes are TRBV7-7 and TRBJ2-5; 7 positions match TRBD2. This CDR3 comprises 13 residues. V lost 5 bases and J lost 2; bases outside the gene matches: 2. Germline-derived CDR1 and CDR2 are SSHAT and FNYEAQ (reference sequence). Based on the CDR3 plus reference TRBV7-7 and TRBJ2-5, the full variable domain is GAGVSQSPRYKVTKRGQDVTLRCDPISSHATLYWYQQALGQGPEFLTYFNYEAQPDKSGLPSDRFSAERPEGSISTLTIQRTEQRDSAMYRCASSPGLQETQYFGPGTRLLVL.

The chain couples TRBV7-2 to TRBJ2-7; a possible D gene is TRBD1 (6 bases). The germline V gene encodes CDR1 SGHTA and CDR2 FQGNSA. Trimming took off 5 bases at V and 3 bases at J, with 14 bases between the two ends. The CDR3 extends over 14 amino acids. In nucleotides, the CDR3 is TGTGCCAGCAGCCGGGACACTTACTTCTACGAGCAGTACTTC. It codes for CASSRDTYFYEQYF.

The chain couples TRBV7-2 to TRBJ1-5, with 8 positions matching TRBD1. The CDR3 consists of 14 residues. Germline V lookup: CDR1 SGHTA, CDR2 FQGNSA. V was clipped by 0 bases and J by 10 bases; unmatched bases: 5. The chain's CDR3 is CASSLAGQGGPQHF. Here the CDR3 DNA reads TGTGCCAGCAGCTTAGCAGGACAGGGCGGTCCCCAGCATTTT.

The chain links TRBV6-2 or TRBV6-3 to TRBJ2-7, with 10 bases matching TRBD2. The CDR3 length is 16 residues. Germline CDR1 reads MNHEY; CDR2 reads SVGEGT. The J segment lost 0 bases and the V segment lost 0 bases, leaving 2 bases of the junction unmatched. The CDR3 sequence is CASSYSSGGASYEQYF. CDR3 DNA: TGTGCCAGCAGTTACTCGAGCGGGGGGGCCTCCTACGAGCAGTACTTC.

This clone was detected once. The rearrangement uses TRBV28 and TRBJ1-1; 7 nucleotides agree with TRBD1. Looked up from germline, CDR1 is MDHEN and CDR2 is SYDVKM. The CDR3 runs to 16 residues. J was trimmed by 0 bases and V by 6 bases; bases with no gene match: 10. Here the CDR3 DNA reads TGTGCCAGCAGAATACAGGGGTTTTCTATGAACACTGAAGCTTTCTTT. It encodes CASRIQGFSMNTEAFF.

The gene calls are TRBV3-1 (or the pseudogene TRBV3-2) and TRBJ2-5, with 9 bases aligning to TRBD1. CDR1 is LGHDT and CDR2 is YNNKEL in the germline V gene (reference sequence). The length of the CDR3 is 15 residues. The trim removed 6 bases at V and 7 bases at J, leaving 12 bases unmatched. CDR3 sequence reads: CASSPMGQGGGTQYF. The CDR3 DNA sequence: TGTGCCAGCAGTCCAATGGGACAGGGAGGAGGGACCCAGTACTTC.